A single TCR beta chain is shown here with its context. What it binds is not known. The entry originates in a study of Graves' ophthalmopathy and Graves' hyperthyroidism. Study in general: There was a collection of peripheral blood at initial diagnosis, before any treatment.

The TCR beta CDR3 regions underwent amplification from RNA transcripts. The first-round RT-PCR employed HTBI primers together with the Qiagen OneStep RT-PCR kit. A multiplex PCR was then performed as the second round. TCRdb ran MiXCR on the multiplex PCR reads and lists one entry per CDR3 protein. The sample includes hundreds of thousands of distinct CDR3 sequences, under 25% of them seen just once. The V end was cut by 5 bases, the J end by 0 bases, with 14 bases between. There are 17 residues in the CDR3. Looked up from germline, CDR1 is SGHAT and CDR2 is FQNNGV. Establishment of the diagnosis relied upon clinical symptoms, serum thyroxine, TRAb, thyroid ultrasound and orbital computed tomography. The PBMCs originated from approximately 10 ml of fresh peripheral blood. Regarding the study as a whole: Blood contained most expanded thyroid clonotypes exceeding 0.001 frequency.

Source material: peripheral blood. The chain joins TRBV11-2 to TRBJ1-6, with D possibly matching TRBD1 (6 bases). This clonotype originated in a woman between 18 and 30 years old with stable Graves' hyperthyroidism. The CDR3 sequence: CASSLRTESSYNSPLHF. In DNA form, the CDR3 reads TGTGCCAGCAGCCTTCGGACAGAGAGCTCCTATAATTCACCCCTCCACTTT.